One and the same sample provided the 13 T cell receptor beta chains below, sequenced in a study of cytomegalovirus exposure and HLA in healthy donors (dated by TCRdb to the late 2010s). The library came from the immunoSEQ multiplex PCR assay. The immuneACCESS repertoire file appears here via TCRdb, limited to in-frame rearrangements. These files lack a portion of the clones; in checked studies, under half of the deficit traces to unresolved V genes, and the cause of the others is not known. A total of 140,000 to 150,000 clones appear in this sample, just over 90% of them only once. Of the sample, under 0.8% falls within the top ten clones. Sequencing was performed on PBMCs. The receptors originated from a man in his late teens or twenties in good health and CMV-seronegative.

The V call is TRBV27, the J call TRBJ2-2; 9 bases agree with TRBD2. Germline lookup yields CDR1 MNHEY and CDR2 SMNVEV (reference sequence). The CDR3 covers 15 residues. The V and J ends lost 3 bases and 5 bases, in that order; junction bases with no gene match: 4. CDR3 in amino acids: CASSFFSGSTGELFF. CDR3 DNA: TGTGCCAGCAGTTTTTTTAGCGGGAGTACCGGGGAGCTGTTTTTT.

The rearrangement joins TRBV10-3 to TRBJ2-1, with 10 nucleotides matching TRBD2. CDR1 and CDR2 from the germline V gene are ENHRY and SYGVKD. Losses at the gene ends were 6 bases for V and 5 bases for J; bases not matched to a gene: 13. This CDR3 is 17 amino acids long. The chain's CDR3 is CAISPTSGIGLNNEQFF. The CDR3 DNA is TGTGCCATCAGCCCTACTAGCGGGATTGGGCTGAACAATGAGCAGTTCTTC.

V is TRBV10-3 and J is TRBJ2-7; tentative D call: TRBD2 (5 bases). V lost 2 bases and J 2 bases, leaving 13 bases between the germline ends. The CDR3 covers 15 residues. The germline gives CDR1 ENHRY, CDR2 SYGVKD. The CDR3 region has the DNA TGTGCCATCAGTGAGGAGAGCAGGAGGCCCTACGAGCAGTACTTC. It is translated as CAISEESRRPYEQYF.

The rearrangement joins TRBV28 to TRBJ2-3, with D tentatively TRBD2 (5 bases). The CDR3 is 16 residues long. Trimming removed 7 bases from V and 0 bases from J, with 17 bases in between. The germline V gene encodes CDR1 MDHEN and CDR2 SYDVKM. This chain's CDR3 is CASTLGGATSTDTQYF. CDR3 in DNA: TGTGCCAGCACCCTAGGAGGCGCTACTAGCACAGATACGCAGTATTTT.

This chain joins TRBV11-2 and TRBJ2-3; 8 bases align to TRBD2. Trimming took 5 bases from V and 0 from J; bases not matched to a gene: 7. The CDR3 loop spans 16 amino acids. Per the germline V gene, CDR1 is SGHAT and CDR2 is FQNNGV. The CDR3 region is CASSLLSGESTDTQYF. The CDR3 DNA reads as TGTGCCAGCAGCCTCCTTAGCGGGGAGAGCACAGATACGCAGTATTTT.

This chain joins TRBV2 and TRBJ2-3, with TRBD2 matching 7 bases. Germline lookup yields CDR1 SNHLY and CDR2 FYNNEI. V lost 5 bases to trimming and J lost 1 base; unmatched junction nucleotides: 21. The CDR3 runs 20 residues. In nucleotides, the CDR3 is TGTGCCAGCAGTACAACCCTCAATGGACTAGGGAAGAAACGCACAGATACGCAGTATTTT. Translation gives CASSTTLNGLGKKRTDTQYF. Variable domain in full (rest from reference TRBV2 and TRBJ2-3): EPEVTQTPSHQVTQMGQEVILRCVPISNHLYFYWYRQILGQKVEFLVSFYNNEISEKSEIFDDQFSVERPDGSNFTLKIRSTKLEDSAMYFCASSTTLNGLGKKRTDTQYFGPGTRLTVL.

The rearrangement links TRBV6-1 to TRBJ1-2; no firm D call. The CDR3 contains 17 residues. From germline, CDR1 is MNHNS and CDR2 SASEGT. V lost 1 base and J 4 bases, leaving 19 bases between the germline ends. The CDR3 region has the DNA TGTGCCAGCAGTGAAGATGCGGGAAATGGTTTGGTCTATGGCTACACCTTC. It encodes CASSEDAGNGLVYGYTF.

The chain uses TRBV19 and TRBJ1-5, with D uncertain. The CDR3 extends over 18 amino acids. V lost 6 bases and J 1 base, leaving 22 bases between the germline ends. Germline CDR1 LNHDA, CDR2 SQIVND (reference sequence). CDR3 in DNA: TGTGCCAGTAGCCATACAACTCGGGTCCGAGAGAGCAATCAGCCCCAGCATTTT. It specifies CASSHTTRVRESNQPQHF.

V usage is TRBV27 and J usage is TRBJ2-7, with D perhaps TRBD1 (6 bases). The CDR3 is made up of 15 amino acids. V dropped 2 bases and J dropped 4 bases, with 15 bases sitting between them. CDR1 is MNHEY and CDR2 is SMNVEV in the germline V gene (reference sequence). CDR3 loop: CASSLRGARGYEQYF. The CDR3 nucleotides read TGTGCCAGCAGTTTAAGGGGTGCCAGGGGTTACGAGCAGTACTTC.

The genes are TRBV27 and TRBJ1-1, with 7 bases that match TRBD1. This CDR3 contains 15 residues. Germline CDR1 is MNHEY and CDR2 is SMNVEV (reference sequence). V shed 0 bases, J shed 3 bases, and the junction held 4 bases outside the gene matches. The CDR3 nucleotides are TGTGCCAGCAGTTTATCAAGGGGGCGCGACACTGAAGCTTTCTTT. Translating it yields CASSLSRGRDTEAFF.

This chain joins TRBV29-1 and TRBJ2-1; tentatively, D is TRBD2 (7 bases). This CDR3 spans 14 amino acids. In germline, CDR1 is SQVTM, CDR2 ANQGSEA. V lost 6 bases, J lost 4 bases, and 16 bases lay in between. Here the CDR3 reads CSVRSGTIYNEQFF. The DNA of the CDR3 is TGCAGCGTCCGAAGCGGGACAATATACAATGAGCAGTTCTTC.

CDR3 nucleotide sequence: TGCGCCAGCAGCCAAGAGTGGGGACAGGCTGGAAACACCATATATTTT. Its translation is CASSQEWGQAGNTIYF. The rearrangement joins TRBV4-1 to TRBJ1-3; 8 bases agree with TRBD1. Unmatched junction bases numbered 3, after V lost 0 bases and J lost 2 bases. The CDR3 is made up of 16 amino acids. Germline V gives CDR1 MGHRA, CDR2 YSYEKL.

The rearrangement joins TRBV4-1 to TRBJ2-5, with 7 bases aligning to TRBD2. The CDR3 consists of 17 residues. V shed 4 bases, J shed 2 bases, and the junction held 13 bases outside the gene matches. Germline V gene data show CDR1 as MGHRA and CDR2 as YSYEKL. In DNA, the CDR3 is TGCGCCAGCAGCCCCGGGGAAGTAGCGGGTTCGCAAGAGACCCAGTACTTC. Translating it yields CASSPGEVAGSQETQYF.